Listed here are 19 T cell receptor beta chains from one sample, sequenced in a study of cytomegalovirus exposure and HLA in healthy donors. PCR primers comprised 60 Vbeta and 13 Jbeta primers. Sequencing was performed with immunoSEQ multiplex PCR; in TCRdb, only in-frame clones are kept and a portion is missing. The sample has roughly 130,000 clones; about three quarters are singletons. Sequenced material: PBMCs. Receptors originate from a woman aged 55 to 70 in good health and CMV-seropositive.

The V gene is TRBV7-8, the J gene TRBJ2-2, with a possible D match to TRBD1 (5 bases). V lost 4 bases to trimming and J lost 0 bases, with 15 bases between them. The length of the CDR3 is 17 residues. Germline V gives CDR1 SGHVS, CDR2 FQNEAQ. CDR3 coding DNA: TGTGCCAGCAGCTCTGAAAGGGGCCCGCCGAACACCGGGGAGCTGTTTTTT. Its translation: CASSSERGPPNTGELFF. Complete variable domain (other parts from reference TRBV7-8 and TRBJ2-2): GAGVSQSPRYKVAKRGQDVALRCDPISGHVSLFWYQQALGQGPEFLTYFQNEAQLDKSGLPSDRFFAERPEGSVSTLKIQRTQQEDSAVYLCASSSERGPPNTGELFFGEGSRLTVL.

This clone was seen more than once but under ten times. This rearrangement joins TRBV18 to TRBJ1-1; D is ambiguous. V lost 3 bases to trimming and J lost 6 bases, with 17 bases between them. Germline lookup yields CDR1 KGHSH and CDR2 LQKENI. This CDR3 is built from 15 residues. The CDR3 loop is CASSPGGKNTPEAFF. The CDR3, as DNA: TGTGCCAGCTCACCGGGAGGGAAAAACACTCCTGAAGCTTTCTTT.

A note on this clone: One end of the junction is discordant with germline, which a read error may explain. The chain carries TRBV10-3 and TRBJ1-1, with D possibly being TRBD1 (6 bases). This CDR3 region has 15 residues. Germline assignment: CDR1 ENHRY and CDR2 SYGVKD. Here the CDR3 reads CAISDLKGVNTEASF. In nucleotides, the CDR3 is TGTGCCATCAGTGACCTTAAGGGGGTGAACACTGAAGCTTCCTTT.

The chain recombines TRBV12-5 with TRBJ2-3, with 9 bases lining up with TRBD1. CDR3 length equals 16 residues. The V segment lost 0 bases and the J segment 4 bases; nucleotides outside the gene matches: 5. The germline V gene encodes CDR1 LGHNT and CDR2 FRNRAP. The CDR3 region has the DNA TGTGCTAGTGGTTTGGTACTGACAGGGGGGTCAGATACGCAGTATTTT. Translating gives CASGLVLTGGSDTQYF.

The chain combines TRBV11-1 with TRBJ2-5; TRBD1 might be the D (5 bases). Germline lookup yields CDR1 SGHAT and CDR2 FQDESV (reference sequence). The V end lost 2 bases, the J end lost 2 bases, and 6 bases lay between the germline ends. The CDR3 spans 13 residues. For the CDR3, the DNA is TGTGCCAGCAGCTTATACAGGCAAGAGACCCAGTACTTC. Translation gives CASSLYRQETQYF.

This sequence joins TRBV6-1 and TRBJ2-1; 9 bases line up with TRBD2. CDR1 is MNHNS and CDR2 is SASEGT in the germline V gene. The CDR3 has 13 amino acids. Trimming at V came to 8 bases and at J to 8 bases, leaving 7 bases not matched to a gene. This CDR3 reads CASGGGGAYEQFF. CDR3 sequence (DNA): TGTGCCAGCGGGGGCGGGGGGGCTTATGAGCAGTTCTTC.

The rearrangement links TRBV5-8 to TRBJ2-7; the D is unclear. The CDR3 contains 13 residues. V gave up 3 bases and J gave up 6 bases, with 13 bases separating them. The germline gives CDR1 SGHTS, CDR2 YDEGEE. CDR3 region: CASSSSPLAEQYF. The CDR3 nucleotides are TGTGCCAGCAGCTCCTCCCCGTTAGCCGAGCAGTACTTC.

The genes are TRBV2 and TRBJ1-1; no firm D call. V gave up 8 bases and J gave up 1 base, with 14 bases separating them. The CDR3 spans 14 residues. Germline values: CDR1 SNHLY, CDR2 FYNNEI. The CDR3 is CASSLLSGNTEAFF. The CDR3 DNA reads TGTGCCAGCTCTCTGCTTTCAGGGAACACTGAAGCTTTCTTT.

The J gene is TRBJ2-7, the V gene TRBV7-9, with a weak D call TRBD1 (6 bases). CDR1 is SEHNR and CDR2 is FQNEAQ in the germline V gene (reference sequence). This CDR3 is built from 13 residues. Trimming removed 4 bases at V and 5 bases at J, with 12 bases between. CDR3 in DNA: TGTGCCAGCAGCTCCGGACAGAGCAACGAGCAGTACTTC. Translating gives CASSSGQSNEQYF.

The chain employs TRBV4-2 and TRBJ1-1, with D tentatively TRBD1 (6 bases). This CDR3 is 16 amino acids long. The V end was cut by 1 base, the J end by 1 base, with 13 bases between. Germline-derived CDR1 and CDR2 are LGHNA and YNFKEQ. CDR3 in DNA: TGTGCCAGCAGCCAAGCCGGGGGGCAGGGGAACACTGAAGCTTTCTTT. Protein sequence: CASSQAGGQGNTEAFF.

This clone was counted once. The V gene is TRBV6-1, the J gene TRBJ1-1, with a possible D match to TRBD1 (5 bases). CDR3 size: 13 residues. Per the germline V gene, CDR1 is MNHNS and CDR2 is SASEGT. The germline V and J ends were trimmed by 7 bases and 1 base, with 10 bases remaining between them. The CDR3 loop is CASNPTGNTEAFF. The DNA of the CDR3 is TGTGCCAGCAACCCCACAGGGAACACTGAAGCTTTCTTT.

This clone was picked up one time. This chain uses TRBV18 with TRBJ1-2; 11 nucleotides match TRBD1. V shed 3 bases, J shed 7 bases, and the junction held 4 bases outside the gene matches. The length of the CDR3 is 14 residues. Per the germline V gene, CDR1 is KGHSH and CDR2 is LQKENI. This chain's CDR3 is CASSPPGTGGGYTF. CDR3 sequence (DNA): TGTGCCAGCTCACCTCCCGGGACAGGGGGTGGCTACACCTTC. The variable domain in full, completed from reference TRBV18 and TRBJ1-2, reads NAGVMQNPRHLVRRRGQEARLRCSPMKGHSHVYWYRQLPEEGLKFMVYLQKENIIDESGMPKERFSAEFPKEGPSILRIQQVVRGDSAAYFCASSPPGTGGGYTFGSGTRLTVV.

The J gene is TRBJ2-3, the V gene TRBV7-3; 8 positions match TRBD2. Unmatched junction bases numbered 7, after V lost 3 bases and J lost 5 bases. The CDR3 consists of 15 residues. Per germline, CDR1 SGHTA and CDR2 FQGTGA. This CDR3 is CASSFSAGGGDTQYF. CDR3 bases: TGTGCCAGCAGCTTCTCTGCGGGGGGTGGAGATACGCAGTATTTT.

The chain is built from TRBV10-3 and TRBJ1-2; 8 bases line up with TRBD1. CDR1 is ENHRY and CDR2 is SYGVKD in the germline V gene. Trimming at V came to 7 bases and at J to 4 bases, leaving 5 bases not matched to a gene. The CDR3 spans 13 residues. This CDR3 reads CAITGQGGYGYTF. CDR3 DNA sequence: TGTGCCATCACTGGACAGGGCGGCTATGGCTACACCTTC.

The genes are TRBV19 and TRBJ2-2; TRBD1 is a possible D gene (7 bases). Germline V gene sequence: CDR1 LNHDA, CDR2 SQIVND (reference sequence). V was trimmed by 8 bases and J by 3 bases, leaving 16 bases between them. CDR3 size: 15 residues. In DNA, the CDR3 is TGTGCCAGTCGAGGGGGCTGGGACTACACCGGGGAGCTGTTTTTT. It is translated as CASRGGWDYTGELFF.

V gene TRBV7-3 combines with J gene TRBJ2-3; no firm D call. Trimming pared 2 bases from V and 4 bases from J, leaving 7 bases between. Germline loops: CDR1 SGHTA, CDR2 FQGTGA. The CDR3 sequence is 13 residues long. This CDR3 reads CASSLGQADTQYF. DNA for the CDR3: TGTGCCAGCAGCTTAGGTCAGGCAGATACGCAGTATTTT.

Here the CDR3 reads CASGLVLSGNTGELFF. The CDR3 DNA follows: TGTGCTAGTGGTTTGGTATTATCAGGGAACACCGGGGAGCTGTTTTTT. The V gene is TRBV12-5, the J gene TRBJ2-2; D unresolved. Trimming pared 0 bases from V and 1 base from J, leaving 9 bases between. Germline V lookup: CDR1 LGHNT, CDR2 FRNRAP. The CDR3 is 16 amino acids.

CDR3 nucleotides: TGCGCCAGCAGCCAAGATCGTGGAGGTATTCCCTACAATGAGCAGTTCTTC. Encoded protein: CASSQDRGGIPYNEQFF. The chain employs TRBV4-1 and TRBJ2-1, with D perhaps TRBD2 (5 bases). Germline CDR1 and CDR2: MGHRA and YSYEKL. V shed 0 bases and J shed 2 bases, with 14 bases lying between them. The CDR3 sequence is 17 residues long.

The chain links TRBV19 to TRBJ2-3, with 8 bases identical to TRBD2. CDR3 size: 14 residues. The ends lost 6 bases at V and 5 bases at J; junction bases unmatched: 7. Germline values: CDR1 LNHDA, CDR2 SQIVND (reference sequence). This CDR3 is CASSERGGQDTQYF. The CDR3 DNA sequence: TGTGCCAGTAGCGAACGGGGGGGCCAAGATACGCAGTATTTT.